This T cell receptor beta chain was recovered during a study of metastatic and nonmetastatic thyroid tumors. Study observations and caveats: Malignant thyroid tumors reportedly exceeded benign nodules significantly in TCR beta diversity, with the difference appearing in blood and tumor.

The authors' processing: CDR3 was compared across clinicopathological groups, and the resulting differences were used to build a distant-metastasis classifier for papillary thyroid cancer. MiXCR reprocessed the PCR reads for TCRdb. TCRdb assigned the V and J calls; the authors' analysis was not used. The table lists about 27,000 clones, roughly 15% of them singletons. This clone appeared many times. As yet, its antigen is unknown. No treatment had been given to any patient before thyroid surgery. The specimen sequenced was blood. The receptor comes from a male donor with papillary thyroid cancer or a benign thyroid nodule (not recorded which). Some clones in this sample may be carry-over from other donors' samples.

In DNA, the CDR3 is TGTGCCAGCAGCAACACAGGGAGCTCCTATAATTCACCCCTCCACTTT. Translated, it gives CASSNTGSSYNSPLHF. The genes are TRBV7-8 and TRBJ1-6; the D gene is possibly TRBD1 (6 bases). V was shortened by 5 bases and J by 0 bases, with 11 bases between the two germline ends. The CDR3 has 16 residues. Germline lookup yields CDR1 SGHVS and CDR2 FQNEAQ.